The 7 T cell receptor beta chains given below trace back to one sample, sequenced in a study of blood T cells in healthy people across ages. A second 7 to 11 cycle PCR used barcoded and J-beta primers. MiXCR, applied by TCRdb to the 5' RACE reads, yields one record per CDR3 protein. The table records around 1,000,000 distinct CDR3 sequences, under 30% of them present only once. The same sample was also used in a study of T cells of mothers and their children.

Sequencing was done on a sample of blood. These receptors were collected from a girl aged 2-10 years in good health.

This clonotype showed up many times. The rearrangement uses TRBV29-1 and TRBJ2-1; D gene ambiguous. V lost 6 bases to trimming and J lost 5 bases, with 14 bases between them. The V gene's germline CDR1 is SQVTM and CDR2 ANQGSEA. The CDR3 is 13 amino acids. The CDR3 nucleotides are TGCAGCGTCGGCCAGACGGGTCACAATGAGCAGTTCTTC. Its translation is CSVGQTGHNEQFF.

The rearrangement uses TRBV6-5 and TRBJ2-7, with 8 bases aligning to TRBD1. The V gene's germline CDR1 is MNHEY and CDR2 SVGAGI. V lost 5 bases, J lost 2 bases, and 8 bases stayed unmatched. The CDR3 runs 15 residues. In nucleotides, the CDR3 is TGTGCCAGCAGTCGGACAGGGCTCACAACCTACGAGCAGTACTTC. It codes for CASSRTGLTTYEQYF.

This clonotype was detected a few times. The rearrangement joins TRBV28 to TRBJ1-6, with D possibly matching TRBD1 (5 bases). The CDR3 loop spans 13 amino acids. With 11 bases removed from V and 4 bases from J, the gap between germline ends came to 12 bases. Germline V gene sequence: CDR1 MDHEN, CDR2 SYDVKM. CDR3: CASRQNYNSPLHF. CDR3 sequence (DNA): TGTGCCTCCCGACAGAATTATAATTCACCCCTCCACTTT. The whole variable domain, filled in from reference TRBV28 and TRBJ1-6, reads DVKVTQSSRYLVKRTGEKVFLECVQDMDHENMFWYRQDPGLGLRLIYFSYDVKMKEKGDIPEGYSVSREKKERFSLILESASTNQTSMYLCASRQNYNSPLHFGNGTRLTVT.

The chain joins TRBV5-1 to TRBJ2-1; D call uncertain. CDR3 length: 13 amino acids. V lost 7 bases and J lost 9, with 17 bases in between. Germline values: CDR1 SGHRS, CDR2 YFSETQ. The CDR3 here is CASGLWFESEQFF. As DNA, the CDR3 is TGCGCCAGCGGCCTGTGGTTCGAGAGTGAGCAGTTCTTC.

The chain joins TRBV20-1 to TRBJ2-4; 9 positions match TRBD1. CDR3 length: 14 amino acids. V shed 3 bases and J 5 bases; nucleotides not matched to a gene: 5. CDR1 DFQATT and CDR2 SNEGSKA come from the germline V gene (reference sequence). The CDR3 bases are TGCAGTGCTAGCGGGACAGGGTTTCAAAACATTCAGTACTTC. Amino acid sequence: CSASGTGFQNIQYF.

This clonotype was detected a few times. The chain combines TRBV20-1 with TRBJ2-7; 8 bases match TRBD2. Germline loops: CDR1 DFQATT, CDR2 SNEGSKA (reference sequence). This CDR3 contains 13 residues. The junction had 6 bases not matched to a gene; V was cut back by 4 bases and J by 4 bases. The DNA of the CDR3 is TGCAGTGCTACCGGGGGGGCTGGATACGAGCAGTACTTC. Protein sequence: CSATGGAGYEQYF.

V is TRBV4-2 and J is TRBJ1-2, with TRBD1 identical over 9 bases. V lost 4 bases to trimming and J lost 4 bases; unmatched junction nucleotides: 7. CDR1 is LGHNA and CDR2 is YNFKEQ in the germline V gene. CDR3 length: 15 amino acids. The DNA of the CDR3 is TGTGCCAGCAGCCCCGGACAGGGGACAATCTATGGCTACACCTTC. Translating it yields CASSPGQGTIYGYTF.